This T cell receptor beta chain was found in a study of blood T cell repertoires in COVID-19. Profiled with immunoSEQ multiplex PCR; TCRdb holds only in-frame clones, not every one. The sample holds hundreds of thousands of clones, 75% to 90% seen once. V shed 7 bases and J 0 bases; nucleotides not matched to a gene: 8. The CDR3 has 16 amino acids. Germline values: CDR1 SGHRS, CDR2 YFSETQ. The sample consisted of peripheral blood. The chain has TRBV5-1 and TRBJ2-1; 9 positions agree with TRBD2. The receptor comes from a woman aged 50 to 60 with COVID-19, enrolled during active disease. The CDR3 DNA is TGCGCCAGCGGTTCCCGGACTAGCGACTCCTACAATGAGCAGTTCTTC. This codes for CASGSRTSDSYNEQFF.